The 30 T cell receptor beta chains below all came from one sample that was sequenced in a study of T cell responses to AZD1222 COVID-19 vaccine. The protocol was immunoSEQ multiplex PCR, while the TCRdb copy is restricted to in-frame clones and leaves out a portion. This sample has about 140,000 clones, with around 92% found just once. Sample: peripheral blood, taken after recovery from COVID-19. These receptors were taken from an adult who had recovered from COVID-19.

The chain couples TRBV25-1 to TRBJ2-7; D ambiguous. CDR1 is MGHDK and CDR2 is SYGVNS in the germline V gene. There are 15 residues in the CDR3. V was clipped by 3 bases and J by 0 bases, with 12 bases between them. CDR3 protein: CASSEYGRSSYEQYF. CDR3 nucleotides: TGTGCCAGCAGTGAGTATGGCAGAAGCTCCTACGAGCAGTACTTC.

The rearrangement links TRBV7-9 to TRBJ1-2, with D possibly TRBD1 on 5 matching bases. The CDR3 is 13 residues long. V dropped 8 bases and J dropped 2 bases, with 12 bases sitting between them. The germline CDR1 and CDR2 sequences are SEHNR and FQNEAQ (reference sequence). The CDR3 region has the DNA TGTGCCAGCGGCAGGGCGCCGAACTATGGCTACACCTTC. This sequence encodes CASGRAPNYGYTF.

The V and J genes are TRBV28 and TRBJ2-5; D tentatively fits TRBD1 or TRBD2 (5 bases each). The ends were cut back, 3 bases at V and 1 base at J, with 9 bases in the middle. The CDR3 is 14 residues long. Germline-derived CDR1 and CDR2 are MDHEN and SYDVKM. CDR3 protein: CASSFKGTQETQYF. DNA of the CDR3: TGTGCCAGCAGTTTCAAAGGGACCCAAGAGACCCAGTACTTC.

The CDR3 region is CASSWGQSTDTQYF. CDR3 nucleotide sequence: TGCGCCAGCAGCTGGGGACAGTCCACAGATACGCAGTATTTT. This chain uses TRBV5-1 with TRBJ2-3; 7 nucleotides line up with TRBD1. CDR1 SGHRS and CDR2 YFSETQ come from the germline V gene. Losses at the gene ends were 3 bases for V and 2 bases for J; bases not matched to a gene: 3. CDR3 length: 14 residues. The entire variable domain, with the rest obtained from reference TRBV5-1 and TRBJ2-3, is as follows: KAGVTQTPRYLIKTRGQQVTLSCSPISGHRSVSWYQQTPGQGLQFLFEYFSETQRNKGNFPGRFSGRQFSNSRSEMNVSTLELGDSALYLCASSWGQSTDTQYFGPGTRLTVL.

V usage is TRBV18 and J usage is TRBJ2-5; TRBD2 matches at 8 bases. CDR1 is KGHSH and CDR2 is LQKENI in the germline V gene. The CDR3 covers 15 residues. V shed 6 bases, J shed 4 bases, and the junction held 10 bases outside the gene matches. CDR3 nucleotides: TGTGCCAGCTCCTCCCACGGGCTAGCGGGAGAGACCCAGTACTTC. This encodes CASSSHGLAGETQYF.

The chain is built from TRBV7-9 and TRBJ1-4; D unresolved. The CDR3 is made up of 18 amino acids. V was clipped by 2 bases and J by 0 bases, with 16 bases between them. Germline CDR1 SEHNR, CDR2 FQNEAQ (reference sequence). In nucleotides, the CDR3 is TGTGCCAGCAGCTTAAGACTACCGGGGTGGGCAACTAATGAAAAACTGTTTTTT. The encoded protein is CASSLRLPGWATNEKLFF. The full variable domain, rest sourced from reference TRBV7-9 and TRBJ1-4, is DTGVSQNPRHKITKRGQNVTFRCDPISEHNRLYWYRQTLGQGPEFLTYFQNEAQLEKSRLLSDRFSAERPKGSFSTLEIQRTEQGDSAMYLCASSLRLPGWATNEKLFFGSGTQLSVL.

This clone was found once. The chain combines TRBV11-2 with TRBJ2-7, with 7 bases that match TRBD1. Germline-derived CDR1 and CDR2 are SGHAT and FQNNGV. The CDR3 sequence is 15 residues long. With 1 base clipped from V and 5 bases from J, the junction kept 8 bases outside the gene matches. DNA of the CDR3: TGTGCCAGCAGCTTAGTTAGGGGGCGCGGCAACGAGCAGTACTTC. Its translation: CASSLVRGRGNEQYF.

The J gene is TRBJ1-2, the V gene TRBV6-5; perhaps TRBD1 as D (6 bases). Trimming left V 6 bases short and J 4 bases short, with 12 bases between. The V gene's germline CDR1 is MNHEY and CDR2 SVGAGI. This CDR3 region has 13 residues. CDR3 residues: CASRRGQIYGYTF. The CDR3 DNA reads TGTGCCAGCAGAAGAGGACAGATCTATGGCTACACCTTC.

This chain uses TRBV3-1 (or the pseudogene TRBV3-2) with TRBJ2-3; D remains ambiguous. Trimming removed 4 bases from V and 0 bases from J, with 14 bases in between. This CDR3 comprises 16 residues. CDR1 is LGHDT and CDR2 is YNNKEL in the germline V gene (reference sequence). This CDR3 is CASSPLGAASTDTQYF. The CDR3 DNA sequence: TGTGCCAGCAGCCCCTTAGGAGCAGCTAGCACAGATACGCAGTATTTT.

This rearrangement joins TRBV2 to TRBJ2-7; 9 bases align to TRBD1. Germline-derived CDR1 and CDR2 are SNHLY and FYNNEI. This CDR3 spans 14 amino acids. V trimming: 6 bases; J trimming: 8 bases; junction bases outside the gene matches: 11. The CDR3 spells CASRSHQQGAQQYF. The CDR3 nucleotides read TGTGCCAGCAGAAGCCACCAACAGGGGGCACAGCAGTACTTC. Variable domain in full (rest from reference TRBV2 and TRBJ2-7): EPEVTQTPSHQVTQMGQEVILRCVPISNHLYFYWYRQILGQKVEFLVSFYNNEISEKSEIFDDQFSVERPDGSNFTLKIRSTKLEDSAMYFCASRSHQQGAQQYFGPGTRLTVT.

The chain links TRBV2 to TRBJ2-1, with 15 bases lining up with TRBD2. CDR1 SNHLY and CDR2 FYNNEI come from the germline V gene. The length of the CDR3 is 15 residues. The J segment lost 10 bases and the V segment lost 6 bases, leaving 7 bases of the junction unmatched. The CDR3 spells CASRSGLAGGGEQFF. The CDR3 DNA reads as TGTGCCAGCAGGTCCGGACTAGCGGGAGGGGGCGAGCAGTTCTTC.

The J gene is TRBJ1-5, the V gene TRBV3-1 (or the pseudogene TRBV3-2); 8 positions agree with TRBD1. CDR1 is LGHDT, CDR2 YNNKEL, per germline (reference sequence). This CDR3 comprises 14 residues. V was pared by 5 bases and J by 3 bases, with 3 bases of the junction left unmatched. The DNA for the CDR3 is TGTGCCAGCAGCAGGACAGGGTTCAATCAGCCCCAGCATTTT. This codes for CASSRTGFNQPQHF.

CDR3 in amino acids: CASSQKGLAANEQFF. Here the CDR3 DNA reads TGTGCCAGCAGCCAAAAGGGGCTAGCGGCCAATGAGCAGTTCTTC. The chain couples TRBV3-1 (or the pseudogene TRBV3-2) to TRBJ2-1, with 7 nucleotides matching TRBD2. This CDR3 region has 15 residues. J was trimmed by 6 bases and V by 2 bases; bases with no gene match: 7. In germline, CDR1 is LGHDT, CDR2 YNNKEL (reference sequence).

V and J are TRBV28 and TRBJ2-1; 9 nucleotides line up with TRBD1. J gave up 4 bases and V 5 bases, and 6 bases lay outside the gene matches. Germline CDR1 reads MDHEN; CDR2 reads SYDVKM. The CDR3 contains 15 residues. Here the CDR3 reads CASSPDRGLYNEQFF. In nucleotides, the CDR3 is TGTGCCAGCAGTCCGGACAGGGGCCTTTACAATGAGCAGTTCTTC.

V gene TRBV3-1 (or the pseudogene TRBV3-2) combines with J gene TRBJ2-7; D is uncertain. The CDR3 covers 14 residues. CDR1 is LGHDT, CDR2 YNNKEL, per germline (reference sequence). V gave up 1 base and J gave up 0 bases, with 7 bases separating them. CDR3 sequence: CASSQVGYSYEQYF. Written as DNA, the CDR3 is TGTGCCAGCAGCCAAGTTGGTTACTCCTACGAGCAGTACTTC.

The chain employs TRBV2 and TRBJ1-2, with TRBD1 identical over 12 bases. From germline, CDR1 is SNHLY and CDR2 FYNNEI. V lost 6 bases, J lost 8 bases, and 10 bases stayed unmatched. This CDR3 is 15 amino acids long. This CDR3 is CASRAGTGGAWGYTF. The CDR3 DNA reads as TGTGCCAGCAGGGCCGGGACAGGGGGCGCGTGGGGCTACACCTTC.

Here the CDR3 reads CASTPTSGRRRSGANVLTF. In nucleotides, the CDR3 is TGTGCCAGCACCCCGACTAGCGGGAGGAGGAGGTCTGGGGCCAACGTCCTGACTTTC. The genes are TRBV3-1 (or the pseudogene TRBV3-2) and TRBJ2-6; 13 bases align to TRBD2. V lost 7 bases and J lost 1; bases outside the gene matches: 10. This CDR3 is built from 19 residues. The germline CDR1 and CDR2 sequences are LGHDT and YNNKEL (reference sequence).

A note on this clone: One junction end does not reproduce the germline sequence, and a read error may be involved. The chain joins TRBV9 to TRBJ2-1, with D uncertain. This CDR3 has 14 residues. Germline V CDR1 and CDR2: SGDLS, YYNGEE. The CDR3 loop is CASSVSGSFNEQFF. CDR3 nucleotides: TGTGCCAGCAGCGTATCGGGCTCCTTCAATGAGCAGTTCTTC. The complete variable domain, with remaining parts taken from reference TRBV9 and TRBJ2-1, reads DSGVTQTPKHLITATGQRVTLRCSPRSGDLSVYWYQQSLDQGLQFLIQYYNGEERAKGNILERFSAQQFPDLHSELNLSSLELGDSALYFCASSVSGSFNEQFFGPGTRLTVL.

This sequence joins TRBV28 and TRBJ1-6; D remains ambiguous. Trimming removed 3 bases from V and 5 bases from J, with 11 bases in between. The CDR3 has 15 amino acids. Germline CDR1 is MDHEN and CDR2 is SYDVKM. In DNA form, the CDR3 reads TGTGCCAGCAGTTTGGGCATAGGCAATAATTCACCCCTCCACTTT. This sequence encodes CASSLGIGNNSPLHF.

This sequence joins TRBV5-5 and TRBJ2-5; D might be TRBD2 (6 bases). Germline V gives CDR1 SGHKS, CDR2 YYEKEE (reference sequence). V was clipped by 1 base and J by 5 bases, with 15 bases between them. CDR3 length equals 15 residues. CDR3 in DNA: TGTGCCAGCAGCTTGATGACCGGGACTGGGGAGACCCAGTACTTC. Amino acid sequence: CASSLMTGTGETQYF. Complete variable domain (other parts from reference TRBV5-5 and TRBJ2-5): DAGVTQSPTHLIKTRGQQVTLRCSPISGHKSVSWYQQVLGQGPQFIFQYYEKEERGRGNFPDRFSARQFPNYSSELNVNALLLGDSALYLCASSLMTGTGETQYFGPGTRLLVL.

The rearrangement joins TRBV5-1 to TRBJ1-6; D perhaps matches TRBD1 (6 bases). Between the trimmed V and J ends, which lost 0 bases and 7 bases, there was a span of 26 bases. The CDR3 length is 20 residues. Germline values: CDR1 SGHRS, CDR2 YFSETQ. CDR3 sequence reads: CASSLGLGGGPGVRNSPLHF. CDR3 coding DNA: TGCGCCAGCAGCTTGGGACTAGGGGGAGGACCAGGGGTGCGAAATTCACCCCTCCACTTT. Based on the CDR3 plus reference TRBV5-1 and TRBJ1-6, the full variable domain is KAGVTQTPRYLIKTRGQQVTLSCSPISGHRSVSWYQQTPGQGLQFLFEYFSETQRNKGNFPGRFSGRQFSNSRSEMNVSTLELGDSALYLCASSLGLGGGPGVRNSPLHFGNGTRLTVT.

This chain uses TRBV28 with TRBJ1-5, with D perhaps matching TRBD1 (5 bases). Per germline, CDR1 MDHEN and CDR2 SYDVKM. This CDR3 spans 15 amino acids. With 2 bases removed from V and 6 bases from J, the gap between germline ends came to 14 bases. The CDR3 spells CASSLLRQGTQPQHF. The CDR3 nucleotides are TGTGCCAGCAGTTTACTTCGGCAGGGCACTCAGCCCCAGCATTTT.

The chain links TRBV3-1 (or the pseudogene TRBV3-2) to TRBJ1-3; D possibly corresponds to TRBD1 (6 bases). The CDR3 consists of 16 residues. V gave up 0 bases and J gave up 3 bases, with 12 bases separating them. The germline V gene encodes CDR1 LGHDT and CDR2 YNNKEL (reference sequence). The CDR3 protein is CASSQDPYRVGNTIYF. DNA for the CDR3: TGTGCCAGCAGCCAAGATCCCTACAGGGTTGGAAACACCATATATTTT.

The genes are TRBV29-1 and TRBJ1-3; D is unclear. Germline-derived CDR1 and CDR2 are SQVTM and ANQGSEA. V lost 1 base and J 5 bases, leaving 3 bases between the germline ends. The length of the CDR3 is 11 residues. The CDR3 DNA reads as TGCAGCGTTGAAGGCCGAAACACCATATATTTT. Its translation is CSVEGRNTIYF.

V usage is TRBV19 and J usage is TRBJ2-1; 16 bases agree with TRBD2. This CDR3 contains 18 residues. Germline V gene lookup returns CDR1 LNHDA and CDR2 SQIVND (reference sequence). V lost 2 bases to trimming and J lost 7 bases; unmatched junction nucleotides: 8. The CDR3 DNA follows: TGTGCCAGTAGTATATTCCCGGGACTAGCGGGAGGGCGGAATGAGCAGTTCTTC. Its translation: CASSIFPGLAGGRNEQFF.

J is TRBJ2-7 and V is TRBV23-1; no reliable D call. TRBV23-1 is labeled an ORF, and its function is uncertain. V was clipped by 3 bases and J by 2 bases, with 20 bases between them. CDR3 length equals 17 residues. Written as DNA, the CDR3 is TGCGCCAGCAGTCACGCAAAACTCCCGGGCCGGACCTACGAGCAGTACTTC. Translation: CASSHAKLPGRTYEQYF.

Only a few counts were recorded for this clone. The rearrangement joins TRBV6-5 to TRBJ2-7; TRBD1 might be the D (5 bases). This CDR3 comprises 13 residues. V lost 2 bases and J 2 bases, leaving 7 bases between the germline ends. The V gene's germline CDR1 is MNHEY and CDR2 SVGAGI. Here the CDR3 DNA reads TGTGCCAGCAGTTACAAGGGGACCTACGAGCAGTACTTC. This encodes CASSYKGTYEQYF.

CDR3 sequence: CASSGSGLINTGELFF. The CDR3 nucleotides are TGTGCCAGCAGCGGTTCAGGACTAATCAACACCGGGGAGCTGTTTTTT. The chain has TRBV9 and TRBJ2-2; weak D call: TRBD2 (6 bases). The germline CDR1 and CDR2 sequences are SGDLS and YYNGEE. The CDR3 covers 16 residues. V gave up 3 bases and J gave up 2 bases, with 14 bases separating them. Full variable domain (rest looked up from reference TRBV9 and TRBJ2-2): DSGVTQTPKHLITATGQRVTLRCSPRSGDLSVYWYQQSLDQGLQFLIQYYNGEERAKGNILERFSAQQFPDLHSELNLSSLELGDSALYFCASSGSGLINTGELFFGEGSRLTVL.

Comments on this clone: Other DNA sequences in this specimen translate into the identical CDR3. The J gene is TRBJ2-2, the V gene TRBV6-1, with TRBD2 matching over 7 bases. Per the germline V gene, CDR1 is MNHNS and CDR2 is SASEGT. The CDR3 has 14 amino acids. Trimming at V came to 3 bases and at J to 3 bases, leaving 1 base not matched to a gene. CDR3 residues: CASSEAGDTGELFF. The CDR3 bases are TGTGCCAGCAGTGAGGCGGGGGACACCGGGGAGCTGTTTTTT.

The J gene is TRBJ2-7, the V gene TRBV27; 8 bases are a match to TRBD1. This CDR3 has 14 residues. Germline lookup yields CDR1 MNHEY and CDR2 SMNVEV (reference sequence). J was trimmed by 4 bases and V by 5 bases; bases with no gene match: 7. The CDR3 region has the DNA TGTGCCAGCAGTATGCGACAGGGGAGGTACGAGCAGTACTTC. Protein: CASSMRQGRYEQYF.